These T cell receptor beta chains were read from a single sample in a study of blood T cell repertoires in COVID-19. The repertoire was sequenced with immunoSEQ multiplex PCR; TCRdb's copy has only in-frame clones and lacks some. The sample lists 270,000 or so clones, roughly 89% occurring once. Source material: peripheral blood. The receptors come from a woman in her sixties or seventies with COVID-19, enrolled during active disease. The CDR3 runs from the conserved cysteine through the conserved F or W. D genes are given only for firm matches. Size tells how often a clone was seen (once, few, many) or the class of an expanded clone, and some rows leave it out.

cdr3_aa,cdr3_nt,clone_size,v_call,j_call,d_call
CASSVRGWTNEKLFF,TGTGCCAGCAGCGTGAGGGGGTGGACTAATGAAAAACTGTTTTTT,NA,TRBV11-2,TRBJ1-4,NA
CASSVGGRAEAFF,TGTGCCAGCAGCGTAGGAGGCAGGGCTGAAGCTTTCTTT,few,TRBV9,TRBJ1-1,NA
CASSSQAGVNSGELFF,TGTGCCAGCAGCTCCCAAGCGGGGGTTAACTCCGGGGAGCTGTTTTTT,NA,TRBV7-3,TRBJ2-2,TRBD2
CASSLGGQMNEKLFF,TGTGCCAGCAGCTTAGGAGGACAGATGAATGAAAAACTGTTTTTT,NA,TRBV7-6,TRBJ1-4,NA
CASSDGRGLTDTQYF,TGTGCCAGCAGTGACGGCAGGGGATTGACAGATACGCAGTATTTT,NA,TRBV2,TRBJ2-3,NA
CASSPEDRATGELFF,TGTGCCAGCTCACCCGAGGACAGGGCTACCGGGGAGCTGTTTTTT,once,TRBV18,TRBJ2-2,TRBD1
CASSPRHVGSGNTIYF,TGTGCCAGCAGCCCCCGACACGTTGGCTCTGGAAACACCATATATTTT,NA,TRBV7-2,TRBJ1-3,NA
CASRGAPRQNYGYTF,TGTGCCAGTAGGGGGGCGCCCAGACAAAACTATGGCTACACCTTC,NA,TRBV19,TRBJ1-2,NA
CSVEVRGSSYEQYF,TGCAGCGTTGAGGTGAGGGGGAGCTCCTACGAGCAGTACTTC,NA,TRBV29-1,TRBJ2-7,NA
CASSDWRGDRVDDEQFF,TGTGCCAGCAGTGATTGGCGAGGGGACAGGGTTGATGATGAGCAGTTCTTC,NA,TRBV25-1,TRBJ2-1,TRBD1
CASSLDRNQPQHF,TGTGCCAGCAGTTTAGACAGAAATCAGCCCCAGCATTTT,NA,TRBV12-3/TRBV12-4,TRBJ1-5,NA
CASSPPTTEYYGYTF,TGTGCCAGCTCACCACCAACAACAGAGTACTATGGCTACACCTTC,NA,TRBV18,TRBJ1-2,NA
CASSGRQTNSNQPQHF,TGTGCCAGCAGTGGGAGACAGACGAATAGCAATCAGCCCCAGCATTTT,NA,TRBV2,TRBJ1-5,NA
CASSPTGRGQPQHF,TGTGCCAGCAGTCCGACAGGCCGGGGTCAGCCCCAGCATTTT,NA,TRBV6-6,TRBJ1-5,NA
CASNPSVDTQYF,TGTGCCAGCAACCCCTCGGTGGATACGCAGTATTTT,NA,TRBV7-2,TRBJ2-3,NA
CASTPRDRVFYGYTF,TGTGCCAGCACCCCGCGGGACAGGGTCTTCTATGGCTACACCTTC,NA,TRBV9,TRBJ1-2,TRBD1
CASSSSGHGSEAFF,TGTGCCAGCAGCTCCTCGGGACACGGATCTGAAGCTTTCTTT,NA,TRBV7-2,TRBJ1-1,NA
CASSLTGTGLTTNEKLFF,TGCGCCAGCAGCCTCACTGGGACAGGGCTTACAACTAATGAAAAACTGTTTTTT,NA,TRBV5-1,TRBJ1-4,TRBD1
CASSRKTGGNTEAFF,TGTGCCAGCAGCAGGAAGACAGGGGGGAACACTGAAGCTTTCTTT,NA,TRBV5-8,TRBJ1-1,TRBD1
CASSEERGYTF,TGTGCCAGCAGTGAGGAGCGAGGCTACACCTTC,once,TRBV2,TRBJ1-2,NA
CASSRRSGQGLYEQYF,TGTGCCAGCAGCAGAAGATCCGGACAGGGTCTGTACGAGCAGTACTTC,NA,TRBV5-4,TRBJ2-7,TRBD1
CASSQVGQDSLYGYTF,TGCGCCAGCAGCCAAGTAGGACAGGATAGCCTCTATGGCTACACCTTC,few,TRBV4-1,TRBJ1-2,TRBD1
CASSSGQIPNTEAFF,TGTGCCAGCAGCTCAGGACAGATTCCGAACACTGAAGCTTTCTTT,NA,TRBV7-2,TRBJ1-1,NA
CASSFAYSGNTIYF,TGTGCCAGCAGCTTTGCCTACTCTGGAAACACCATATATTTT,NA,TRBV7-9,TRBJ1-3,NA
CASSLYQANTGELFF,TGTGCCAGCAGCTTATACCAGGCGAACACCGGGGAGCTGTTTTTT,NA,TRBV11-2,TRBJ2-2,NA
CASSRTGITNEQFF,TGTGCCAGCAGCCGGACAGGGATCACTAATGAGCAGTTCTTC,NA,TRBV5-6,TRBJ2-1,TRBD1
CASSLMGVNEQFF,TGTGCCAGCAGTCTCATGGGAGTAAATGAGCAGTTCTTC,NA,TRBV7-9,TRBJ2-1,NA
CASSPRVNQPQHF,TGTGCCAGCAGCCCGCGGGTCAATCAGCCCCAGCATTTT,once,TRBV7-2,TRBJ1-5,NA
CSVDDSLQETQYF,TGCAGCGTTGACGACAGTCTCCAAGAGACCCAGTACTTC,NA,TRBV29-1,TRBJ2-5,NA
CASSERSRTGGNTIYF,TGTGCCAGCAGTGAAAGGTCGAGGACAGGTGGAAACACCATATATTTT,NA,TRBV6-1,TRBJ1-3,TRBD1
CASGRGGGNTDTQYF,TGTGCCAGCGGCCGTGGCGGGGGCAACACAGATACGCAGTATTTT,NA,TRBV27,TRBJ2-3,NA
CASSFSGNQPQHF,TGTGCCAGCAGTTTCTCGGGCAATCAGCCCCAGCATTTT,NA,TRBV27,TRBJ1-5,NA
CASSNPGLAGGSEQFF,TGTGCCAGCAGTAACCCGGGACTAGCGGGGGGTAGTGAGCAGTTCTTC,NA,TRBV2,TRBJ2-1,TRBD2
CASSLEGGETQYF,TGTGCCAGCAGCTTGGAGGGAGGGGAGACCCAGTACTTC,NA,TRBV5-5,TRBJ2-5,TRBD2
CAWSVGSYEQYF,TGTGCCTGGAGTGTGGGCAGCTACGAGCAGTACTTC,NA,TRBV30,TRBJ2-7,NA
CASSPRRGPNQPQHF,TGTGCCAGCTCACCACGGAGGGGGCCCAATCAGCCCCAGCATTTT,NA,TRBV18,TRBJ1-5,TRBD1
CASSLLAGGPYNEQFF,TGTGCCAGCAGCTTGTTAGCGGGGGGTCCTTACAATGAGCAGTTCTTC,NA,TRBV9,TRBJ2-1,TRBD2
CASSGIGGVSGGPYQETQYF,TGTGCCAGCAGTGGGATTGGTGGAGTTTCTGGAGGCCCGTACCAAGAGACCCAGTACTTC,NA,TRBV6-1,TRBJ2-5,NA
CASSDGGQGASTDTQYF,TGTGCCAGCAGTGACGGGGGACAGGGGGCGAGCACAGATACGCAGTATTTT,NA,TRBV2,TRBJ2-3,TRBD1
CASREQGAPNTEAFF,TGTGCCAGCAGGGAACAGGGGGCCCCGAACACTGAAGCTTTCTTT,NA,TRBV6-4,TRBJ1-1,TRBD1
CASIGGNTEAFF,TGTGCCAGTATAGGGGGGAACACTGAAGCTTTCTTT,once,TRBV19,TRBJ1-1,NA